Detailed here is one T cell receptor beta chain. What it binds is not known. The data belong to a study of glioma-infiltrating T cells. TCR alpha and beta CDR3 regions were amplified from RNA using iRepertoire nested multiplex PCR. For one-step reverse transcription and amplification, about 90-450 ng of tissue mRNA or PBMC total RNA was used. TCRdb redid the calling of the multiplex PCR reads with MiXCR, one entry per CDR3 protein. The table records under 130,000 distinct CDR3 sequences, about 30% of them present only once. The study, taken as a whole, reports: Only very few CDR3 sequences appeared in both tissue and blood. Above-expected tissue-blood divergence occurred in all gliomas, most in low-grade ones.

Losses at the gene ends were 4 bases for V and 5 bases for J; bases not matched to a gene: 13. The CDR3 is 16 residues long. Germline-derived CDR1 and CDR2 are MGHRA and YSYEKL. The V call is TRBV4-1, the J call TRBJ2-7; 8 bases align to TRBD1. The source is a human donor with low-grade glioma or glioblastoma, undergoing nonglioma brain surgery, or in good health (not recorded which). Specimen: glioma tissue, nonneoplastic brain tissue, or PBMCs (not recorded which). The CDR3 is CASSPWTGISRDEQYF. In DNA, the CDR3 is TGCGCCAGCAGCCCATGGACAGGGATATCGAGGGACGAGCAGTACTTC.